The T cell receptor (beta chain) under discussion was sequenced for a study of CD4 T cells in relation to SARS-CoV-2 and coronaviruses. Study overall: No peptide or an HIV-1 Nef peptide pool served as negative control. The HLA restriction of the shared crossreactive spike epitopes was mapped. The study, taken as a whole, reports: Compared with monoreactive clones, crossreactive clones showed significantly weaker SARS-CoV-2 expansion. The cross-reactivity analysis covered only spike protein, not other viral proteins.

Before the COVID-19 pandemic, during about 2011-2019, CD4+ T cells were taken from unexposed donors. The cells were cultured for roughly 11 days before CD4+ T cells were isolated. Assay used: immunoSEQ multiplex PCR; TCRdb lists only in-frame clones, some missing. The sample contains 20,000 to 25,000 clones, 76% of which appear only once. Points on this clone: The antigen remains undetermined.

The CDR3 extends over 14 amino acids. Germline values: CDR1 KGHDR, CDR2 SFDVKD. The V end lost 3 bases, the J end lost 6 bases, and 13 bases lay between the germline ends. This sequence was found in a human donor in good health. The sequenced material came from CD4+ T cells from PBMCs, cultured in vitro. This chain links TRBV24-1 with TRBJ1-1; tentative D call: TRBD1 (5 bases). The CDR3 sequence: CATSDPGTRAEAFF. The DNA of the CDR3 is TGTGCCACCAGTGATCCAGGGACCCGGGCTGAAGCTTTCTTT.